This T cell receptor beta chain stems from a study of T and B cells in COVID-19 patients. As for the study in general: At median age approximately 36 years, recovered patients were younger than active-infection patients at about 63.

From blood, roughly 250-550 ng of genomic DNA served as TRB template. The CDR3 spans 14 residues. Trimming took 9 bases from V and 2 from J; bases not matched to a gene: 6. Germline-derived CDR1 and CDR2 are MDHEN and SYDVKM. BIOMED2 TRB-A/B primer pools were used in multiplex TRB PCR. TCRdb fed the multiplex PCR reads into MiXCR, producing one record per CDR3 protein. The repertoire holds about 5,200 distinct CDR3 sequences, with around a quarter as singletons. The TCR originated in a human donor with active COVID-19. Sequencing was done on a sample of blood. The chain uses TRBV28 and TRBJ2-2, with TRBD1 identical over 7 bases. The DNA for the CDR3 is TGTGCCAGTCAGGGGGAACTCAACACCGGGGAGCTGTTTTTT. This sequence encodes CASQGELNTGELFF.